The next 23 T cell receptor beta chains were all read from a single sample in a study of cytomegalovirus exposure and HLA in healthy donors. The data were produced by immunoSEQ multiplex PCR, yet TCRdb's version contains in-frame clones alone and is incomplete. The repertoire holds 160,000 or so clones, roughly 80% seen once, with around 2.4% in the top ten. Sequencing was performed on PBMCs. The receptor set was obtained from a man aged 30-40 years in good health and CMV-seropositive.

This chain connects TRBV27 to TRBJ1-2; D gene uncertain. Trimming pared 3 bases from V and 3 bases from J, leaving 14 bases between. CDR1 and CDR2 from the germline V gene are MNHEY and SMNVEV (reference sequence). The CDR3 extends over 15 amino acids. Here the CDR3 DNA reads TGTGCCAGCAGTTTTATGCGGCAGTTTGACTATGGCTACACCTTC. Translation gives CASSFMRQFDYGYTF.

The chain couples TRBV9 to TRBJ2-7, with D perhaps TRBD1 (7 bases). This CDR3 has 13 amino acids. In germline, CDR1 is SGDLS, CDR2 YYNGEE. Trimming left V 4 bases short and J 6 bases short, with 14 bases between. The CDR3 sequence is CASSTRGAGEQYF. CDR3 DNA sequence: TGTGCCAGCAGCACCAGGGGGGCAGGCGAGCAGTACTTC. Looking up the rest from reference TRBV9 and TRBJ2-7 gives the full variable domain: DSGVTQTPKHLITATGQRVTLRCSPRSGDLSVYWYQQSLDQGLQFLIQYYNGEERAKGNILERFSAQQFPDLHSELNLSSLELGDSALYFCASSTRGAGEQYFGPGTRLTVT.

The J gene is TRBJ2-3, the V gene TRBV10-3, with 13 positions matching TRBD2. V lost 6 bases, J lost 2 bases, and 2 bases stayed unmatched. Germline CDR1 reads ENHRY; CDR2 reads SYGVKD. This CDR3 is built from 15 residues. CDR3 sequence: CAIRTSGGHTDTQYF. The CDR3 bases are TGTGCCATCAGGACTAGCGGGGGGCACACAGATACGCAGTATTTT.

This clone has just one count. The CDR3 sequence: CASSYDGVSYEQYF. CDR3 in DNA: TGTGCCAGCAGTTACGATGGAGTGTCCTACGAGCAGTACTTC. The chain has TRBV6-5 and TRBJ2-7, with unresolved D. The germline V gene encodes CDR1 MNHEY and CDR2 SVGAGI. CDR3 length equals 14 residues. V was shortened by 2 bases and J by 1 base, with 9 bases between the two germline ends.

This chain connects TRBV7-9 to TRBJ1-1; TRBD1 matches 7 bases. Trimming at V came to 5 bases and at J to 5 bases, leaving 8 bases not matched to a gene. CDR3 length: 14 amino acids. Germline V gene data show CDR1 as SEHNR and CDR2 as FQNEAQ (reference sequence). The CDR3: CASSQGQGGTEAFF. The CDR3 region has the DNA TGTGCCAGCAGCCAGGGTCAGGGGGGTACTGAAGCTTTCTTT.

The J gene is TRBJ1-3, the V gene TRBV9; TRBD1 aligns across 7 bases. J gave up 8 bases and V 3 bases, and 14 bases lay outside the gene matches. There are 16 residues in the CDR3. The germline CDR1 and CDR2 sequences are SGDLS and YYNGEE. CDR3 sequence reads: CASSAPDRASRDTIYF. CDR3 DNA: TGTGCCAGCAGCGCCCCAGACAGGGCGTCGAGAGACACCATATATTTT.

This chain connects TRBV29-1 to TRBJ2-3; 7 bases align to TRBD1. Per germline, CDR1 SQVTM and CDR2 ANQGSEA. Trimming removed 4 bases from V and 3 bases from J; junction bases left unmatched: 7. This CDR3 has 14 residues. The CDR3 DNA reads TGCAGCGTTGGACAGGGTGAGGGGACAGATACGCAGTATTTT. This codes for CSVGQGEGTDTQYF.

The chain is built from TRBV4-3 and TRBJ1-4, with D maybe TRBD1 (6 bases). Trimming took 5 bases from V and 8 from J, leaving 12 bases between them. The CDR3 runs 13 residues. CDR1 and CDR2 (germline): LGHNA, YSLEER. The CDR3 sequence: CASSGQNDEKLFF. The CDR3 nucleotides read TGCGCCAGCAGCGGACAGAACGACGAAAAACTGTTTTTT.

J is TRBJ1-2 and V is TRBV13; the match to TRBD1 covers 9 bases. Trimming cost V 0 bases and J 4 bases; bases outside gene matches: 6. The CDR3 has 16 amino acids. Germline-derived CDR1 and CDR2 are PRHDT and FYEKMQ (reference sequence). CDR3 amino acids: CASSLGRQGGIYGYTF. CDR3 DNA sequence: TGTGCCAGCAGCTTAGGGAGACAGGGGGGGATCTATGGCTACACCTTC.

The rearrangement uses TRBV27 and TRBJ2-7; tentative D call: TRBD1 (6 bases). Germline V gene sequence: CDR1 MNHEY, CDR2 SMNVEV (reference sequence). Trimming shortened V by 5 bases and J by 3 bases, and 14 bases separated the two germline ends. CDR3 length: 14 amino acids. CDR3 in amino acids: CASSPYRTDYEQYF. Here the CDR3 DNA reads TGTGCCAGCAGTCCCTACAGGACAGACTACGAGCAGTACTTC.

The chain uses TRBV12-5 and TRBJ2-7; 10 bases are shared with TRBD1. The CDR3 contains 15 residues. J lost 2 bases, V lost 5 bases, and 6 bases had no gene match. Germline V gene data show CDR1 as LGHNT and CDR2 as FRNRAP. The CDR3 sequence is CASGAPGQGTYEQYF. For the CDR3, the DNA is TGTGCTAGTGGTGCTCCGGGACAGGGGACCTACGAGCAGTACTTC.

This clone showed up just a few times. The chain carries TRBV4-2 and TRBJ2-7, with D perhaps matching TRBD1 (6 bases). CDR3 length equals 15 residues. Trimming took off 0 bases at V and 6 bases at J, with 15 bases between the two ends. In germline, CDR1 is LGHNA, CDR2 YNFKEQ. For the CDR3, the DNA is TGTGCCAGCAGCCAAGAGGACAGCGCAGGGTTCGAGCAGTACTTC. As protein: CASSQEDSAGFEQYF.

The chain joins TRBV4-3 to TRBJ2-7, with 9 bases fitting TRBD1. The V segment lost 1 base and the J segment 6 bases; nucleotides outside the gene matches: 10. Germline CDR1 reads LGHNA; CDR2 reads YSLEER. This CDR3 region has 16 residues. The chain's CDR3 is CASSQVSGTGHREQYF. The CDR3 nucleotides read TGCGCCAGCAGCCAAGTATCCGGGACAGGGCACCGCGAGCAGTACTTC.

This chain connects TRBV29-1 to TRBJ1-2; 7 bases are shared with TRBD1. Germline lookup yields CDR1 SQVTM and CDR2 ANQGSEA. The trim removed 5 bases at V and 4 bases at J, leaving 7 bases unmatched. The CDR3 covers 13 residues. The CDR3 DNA reads as TGCAGCGTTCGACAGGGACCCCTCTATGGCTACACCTTC. Its protein product is CSVRQGPLYGYTF. The full variable domain, in which reference TRBV29-1 and TRBJ1-2 provide the parts outside the CDR3, is SAVISQKPSRDICQRGTSLTIQCQVDSQVTMMFWYRQQPGQSLTLIATANQGSEATYESGFVIDKFPISRPNLTFSTLTVSNMSPEDSSIYLCSVRQGPLYGYTFGSGTRLTVV.

The chain couples TRBV9 to TRBJ1-5; 12 nucleotides match TRBD1. Germline V CDR1 and CDR2: SGDLS, YYNGEE. The trim removed 10 bases at V and 5 bases at J, leaving 25 bases unmatched. The length of the CDR3 is 20 residues. In DNA, the CDR3 is TGTGCCTTGACCCGGGGGGGACAGGGGGCGCACGGCAGACAGGATCAGCCCCAGCATTTT. Residues: CALTRGGQGAHGRQDQPQHF.

The CDR3 region is CASSYGTGGPGELFF. CDR3 coding DNA: TGTGCCAGCAGTTACGGGACAGGGGGCCCCGGGGAGCTGTTTTTT. V gene TRBV6-5 combines with J gene TRBJ2-2, with 12 bases identical to TRBD1. Trimming at V came to 2 bases and at J to 6 bases, leaving 1 base not matched to a gene. The germline CDR1 and CDR2 sequences are MNHEY and SVGAGI. The CDR3 totals 15 residues.

This chain connects TRBV27 to TRBJ1-4; 11 bases fit TRBD1. V shed 4 bases, J shed 8 bases, and the junction held 6 bases outside the gene matches. Germline V CDR1 and CDR2: MNHEY, SMNVEV (reference sequence). This CDR3 spans 15 amino acids. The CDR3 region is CASSSPGTGGEKLFF. CDR3 in DNA: TGTGCCAGCAGTTCTCCCGGGACAGGGGGGGAAAAACTGTTTTTT. Supplemented by reference TRBV27 and TRBJ1-4, the full variable domain reads EAQVTQNPRYLITVTGKKLTVTCSQNMNHEYMSWYRQDPGLGLRQIYYSMNVEVTDKGDVPEGYKVSRKEKRNFPLILESPSPNQTSLYFCASSSPGTGGEKLFFGSGTQLSVL.

The chain has TRBV6-6 and TRBJ2-7; TRBD2 matches 12 bases. The CDR3 has 14 residues. With V trimmed by 6 bases and J by 2 bases, 2 bases remained unmatched. Germline V gene data show CDR1 as MNHNY and CDR2 as SVGAGI (reference sequence). CDR3 sequence (DNA): TGTGCCAGCAGGGCTAGCGGGGGGGCCTACGAGCAGTACTTC. Its translation is CASRASGGAYEQYF.

This clone appeared once. The V call is TRBV27, the J call TRBJ2-3; 7 bases align to TRBD2. Germline CDR1 MNHEY, CDR2 SMNVEV (reference sequence). This CDR3 region has 15 residues. The V and J ends lost 5 bases and 3 bases, in that order; junction bases with no gene match: 8. CDR3 coding DNA: TGTGCCAGCAGTCCCCTCGGGGGGACTACAGATACGCAGTATTTT. Translation gives CASSPLGGTTDTQYF.

This clone came up once. The chain employs TRBV6-4 and TRBJ2-7; D is unresolved. Between the trimmed V and J ends, which lost 2 bases and 6 bases, there was a span of 14 bases. The CDR3 contains 14 residues. Germline CDR1 and CDR2: MRHNA and SNTAGT. CDR3 coding DNA: TGTGCCAGCAGTGACCTGGTCACACCGTGCGAGCAGTACTTC. Translated, it gives CASSDLVTPCEQYF.

J is TRBJ1-1 and V is TRBV5-6; no definite D call. Germline V gene sequence: CDR1 SGHDT, CDR2 YYEEEE. The CDR3 has 13 residues. The germline V and J ends were trimmed by 9 bases and 3 bases, with 15 bases remaining between them. CDR3 DNA: TGTGCCACCTACCGGACTGAGGACACTGAAGCTTTCTTT. The encoded protein is CATYRTEDTEAFF.

The rearrangement joins TRBV7-2 to TRBJ2-1; 9 nucleotides agree with TRBD1. The CDR3 spans 15 residues. The germline gives CDR1 SGHTA, CDR2 FQGNSA. Trimming cost V 5 bases and J 3 bases; bases outside gene matches: 5. The CDR3 spells CASSPGQGNYNEQFF. CDR3 DNA: TGTGCCAGCAGCCCTGGACAGGGGAACTACAATGAGCAGTTCTTC.

The chain employs TRBV19 and TRBJ1-6; 7 positions match TRBD1. V lost 4 bases and J lost 0; bases outside the gene matches: 0. The CDR3 contains 15 residues. The germline V gene encodes CDR1 LNHDA and CDR2 SQIVND (reference sequence). The DNA for the CDR3 is TGTGCCAGTAGTAGACAGGGCTCCTATAATTCACCCCTCCACTTT. Translating it yields CASSRQGSYNSPLHF.